Sequencing of this T cell receptor beta chain was carried out in a study of blood T cell repertoires in COVID-19. Here immunoSEQ multiplex PCR was the method, and the copy in TCRdb shows in-frame clones only, minus some. The repertoire holds fewer than 450,000 clones, with around 89% as singletons. The study assigned cohorts using participant-reported clinical history. V lost 4 bases to trimming and J lost 2 bases, with 8 bases between them. The CDR3 has 13 amino acids. The V gene's germline CDR1 is ENHRY and CDR2 SYGVKD. Material: PBMCs or T cells enriched from blood (not recorded which). This receptor was obtained from a woman under 30 who had recovered from COVID-19. The chain carries TRBV10-3 and TRBJ1-1; D is uncertain. CDR3 loop: CAISATQNTEAFF. CDR3 coding DNA: TGTGCCATCAGTGCGACACAAAACACTGAAGCTTTCTTT.